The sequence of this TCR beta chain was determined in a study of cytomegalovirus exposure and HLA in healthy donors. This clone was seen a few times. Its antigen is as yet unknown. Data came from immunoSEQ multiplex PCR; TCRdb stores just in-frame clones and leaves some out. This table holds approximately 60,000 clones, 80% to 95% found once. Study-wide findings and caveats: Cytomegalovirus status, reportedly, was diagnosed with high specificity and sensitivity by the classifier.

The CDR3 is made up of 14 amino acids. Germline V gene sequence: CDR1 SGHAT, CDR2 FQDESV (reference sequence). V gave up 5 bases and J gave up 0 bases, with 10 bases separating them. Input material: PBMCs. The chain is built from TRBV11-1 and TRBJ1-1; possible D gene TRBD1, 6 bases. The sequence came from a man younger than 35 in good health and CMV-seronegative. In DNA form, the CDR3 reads TGTGCCAGCAGCCGACGGACAGTGAACACTGAAGCTTTCTTT. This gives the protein CASSRRTVNTEAFF.